This TCR beta chain emerged from a study of T-cell memory formation after mild COVID-19. Study-level information: TCR clustering was largely donor specific.

V lost 3 bases to trimming and J lost 5 bases, with 19 bases between them. The germline gives CDR1 KGHDR, CDR2 SFDVKD. The CDR3 is 16 amino acids. This clonotype was counted between two and nine times. What it recognizes is unknown. A 5'RACE reaction primed in the constant segment made cDNA libraries of TCR alpha and TCR beta, and these carried sample barcodes and UMIs. A single record per CDR3 protein comes from TCRdb applying MiXCR to the 5' RACE reads. The table includes over 400,000 distinct CDR3 sequences, 23% detected once. The study, taken as a whole, reports: The authors left the SARS-CoV-2 specificity of second-wave clones peaking on day 37 unconfirmed. CD4+ contracting clones were found mainly in CM and EM, and CD8+ ones in EMRA.

J is TRBJ2-7 and V is TRBV24-1; D could derive from TRBD1 or TRBD2 (5 bases each). This sequence originates from an adult woman who had mild COVID-19 (a few samples of this study predate the infection). Cell type and time point are not known. The material sequenced was PBMCs or a T cell subset sorted from them (not recorded which). CDR3 nucleotides: TGTGCCACCAGTGATAACTCGAGGGGCTTGAAGAACGAGCAGTACTTC. This gives the protein CATSDNSRGLKNEQYF.